This T cell receptor beta chain originates from a study of beta chain features in type 1 diabetes. V dropped 6 bases and J dropped 4 bases, with 15 bases sitting between them. The germline CDR1 and CDR2 sequences are LGHNA and YNFKEQ. The CDR3 consists of 14 residues. The investigators reverse transcribed all of the isolated RNA, so they sequenced expressed TCRB transcripts. The data were produced by immunoSEQ multiplex PCR, yet TCRdb's version contains in-frame clones alone and is incomplete. Found here are a few hundred thousand clones, approximately 15% of them singletons; the top ten hold 0.015%. Study results and caveats: TCRB CDR3s from Type 1 diabetes patients were moderately but significantly shorter in all four CD4+ subsets.

This clone was observed a handful of times. Its antigen remains unknown. The sample taken for sequencing was naive CD4+ T cells from blood. The rearrangement uses TRBV4-2 and TRBJ1-1; D call uncertain. The receptor's source is a woman aged 18 to 35 with type 1 diabetes. The CDR3 sequence: CASRTRGARTEAFF. In nucleotides, the CDR3 is TGTGCCAGCAGGACCCGTGGAGCTCGCACTGAAGCTTTCTTT.